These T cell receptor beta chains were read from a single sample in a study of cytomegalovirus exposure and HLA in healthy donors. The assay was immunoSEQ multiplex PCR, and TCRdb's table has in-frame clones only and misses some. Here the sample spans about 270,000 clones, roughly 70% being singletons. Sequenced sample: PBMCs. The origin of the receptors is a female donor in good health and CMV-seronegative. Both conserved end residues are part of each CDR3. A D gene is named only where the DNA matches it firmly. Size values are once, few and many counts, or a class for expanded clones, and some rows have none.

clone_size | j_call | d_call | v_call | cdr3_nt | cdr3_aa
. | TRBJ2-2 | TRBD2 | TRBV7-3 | TGTGCCAGCAGGACTAGCTACCCCGGGGAGCTGTTTTTT | CASRTSYPGELFF
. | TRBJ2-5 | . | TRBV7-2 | TGTGCCAGCAGCTTAGATCCGGCTAGCGCAGGGACCCAGTACTTC | CASSLDPASAGTQYF
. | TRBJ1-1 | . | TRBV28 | TGTGCCAGCACGCCGCAGGTATGGATGAACACTGAAGCTTTCTTT | CASTPQVWMNTEAFF
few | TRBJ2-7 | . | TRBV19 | TGTGCCAGTAGCCCGACAGGCTACGAGCAGTACTTC | CASSPTGYEQYF
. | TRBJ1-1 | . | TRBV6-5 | TGTGCCAGCAGTACGGGGGGCATGAACACTGAAGCTTTCTTT | CASSTGGMNTEAFF
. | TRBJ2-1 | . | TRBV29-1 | TGCAGCGTGGAGGGAATAGGGGGAGGGGAGCAGTTCTTC | CSVEGIGGGEQFF
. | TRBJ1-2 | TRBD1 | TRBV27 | TGTGCCAGCAGTGTCGACAGGGGGGGAGGCTACACCTTC | CASSVDRGGGYTF
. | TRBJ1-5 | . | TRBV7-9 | TGTGCCAGCAGCGCCCGGGGTTGGGGGGAGAGCAATCAGCCCCAGCATTTT | CASSARGWGESNQPQHF
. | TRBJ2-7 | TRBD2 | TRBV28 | TGTGCCAGCAGTTTTTTTGGGACTATCCCCTACGAGCAGTACTTC | CASSFFGTIPYEQYF
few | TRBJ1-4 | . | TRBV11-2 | TGTGCCAGCAGCTTAGACCCCACCAGGGTTAATAATGAAAAACTGTTTTTT | CASSLDPTRVNNEKLFF
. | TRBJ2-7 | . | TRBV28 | TGTGCCAGCGAGGACGGGACTCTCGGGCAGTACTTC | CASEDGTLGQYF
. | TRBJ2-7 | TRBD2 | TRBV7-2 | TGTGCCAGCAGCTTAGCGGCTAGCGGGATCCTCTACGAGCAGTACTTC | CASSLAASGILYEQYF
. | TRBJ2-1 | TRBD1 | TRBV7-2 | TGTGCCAGCAGCTTAAACGACAGGGACCTTCAGTTCTTC | CASSLNDRDLQFF
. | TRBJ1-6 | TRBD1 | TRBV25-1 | TGTGCCAGCAGTCCCCGCGGGACAGGGACTAATTCACCCCTCCACTTT | CASSPRGTGTNSPLHF
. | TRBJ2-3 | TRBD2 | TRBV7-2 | TGTGCCAGCGGGTTGGGACTAGCGGGAGGACCAGATACGCAGTATTTT | CASGLGLAGGPDTQYF
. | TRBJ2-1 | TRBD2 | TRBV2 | TGTGCCAGCCCCTTGACTAGCGGGAGGGCTGGGGGTGAGCAGTTCTTC | CASPLTSGRAGGEQFF
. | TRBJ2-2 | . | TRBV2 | TGTGCCAGCAGTGCCTCTTCGAACACCGGGGAGCTGTTTTTT | CASSASSNTGELFF
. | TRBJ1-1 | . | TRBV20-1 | TGCAGTGCTAGAGACGGGATTGAAGCTTTCTTT | CSARDGIEAFF